Presented here are 26 T cell receptor beta chains from one specimen sequenced in a study of T cell repertoires in cytomegalovirus infection. TCRdb independently ran MiXCR on the reads; one entry per CDR3 protein. The sample lists some 450,000 distinct CDR3 sequences, approximately 31% occurring once. The sequencing input was PBMCs. The receptors originated from a human donor in good health (CMV status not recorded). Some clones in this sample may be carry-over from other donors' samples.

The chain is built from TRBV7-2 and TRBJ1-2, with D possibly matching TRBD1 (5 bases). Trimming shortened V by 6 bases and J by 1 base, and 18 bases separated the two germline ends. The CDR3 runs 16 residues. Germline assignment: CDR1 SGHTA and CDR2 FQGNSA. DNA of the CDR3: TGTGCCAGCAGTGGGGGGGGGGTCAGGATTAACTATGGCTACACCTTC. Its translation is CASSGGGVRINYGYTF.

This clonotype was observed a handful of times. The chain recombines TRBV24-1 with TRBJ2-1; TRBD2 is a possible D gene (5 bases). The germline gives CDR1 KGHDR, CDR2 SFDVKD. Trimming removed 2 bases from V and 6 bases from J, with 10 bases in between. CDR3 length: 14 residues. CDR3 nucleotide sequence: TGTGCCACCAGTGATTGGGGTCTAGCCAATGAGCAGTTCTTC. Translating it yields CATSDWGLANEQFF.

The V gene is TRBV29-1, the J gene TRBJ2-7; 7 bases fit TRBD1. Germline values: CDR1 SQVTM, CDR2 ANQGSEA. V lost 5 bases to trimming and J lost 1 base; unmatched junction nucleotides: 8. The CDR3 loop spans 14 amino acids. In nucleotides, the CDR3 is TGCAGCGTTCGACAGGGTGGGGAATCCTACGAGCAGTACTTC. Protein: CSVRQGGESYEQYF.

The CDR3 DNA is TGTGCCAGTAGTCAGCATCGAGTGGCGGCGGATCCCTACGAGCAGTACTTC. Protein: CASSQHRVAADPYEQYF. The chain has TRBV19 and TRBJ2-7; unclear D gene. Trimming took 5 bases from V and 2 from J, leaving 22 bases between them. In germline, CDR1 is LNHDA, CDR2 SQIVND (reference sequence). The CDR3 has 17 residues.

V gene TRBV15 combines with J gene TRBJ2-1; TRBD1 matches at 10 bases. The CDR3 sequence is 16 residues long. V was pared by 3 bases and J by 7 bases, with 9 bases of the junction left unmatched. Germline loops: CDR1 LNHNV, CDR2 YYDKDF (reference sequence). CDR3 nucleotides: TGTGCCACCAGCAGTGGCCGACAGGGGGCGCATAATGAGCAGTTCTTC. This translates into CATSSGRQGAHNEQFF.

Many counts were recorded for this clonotype. The CDR3 region has the DNA TGTGCCAGCAGCTTAGTTCCGCCCGCAGATACGCAGTATTTT. As protein: CASSLVPPADTQYF. The chain combines TRBV11-2 with TRBJ2-3; D is unclear. This CDR3 is 14 amino acids long. Trimming took off 1 base at V and 4 bases at J, with 9 bases between the two ends. Germline V lookup: CDR1 SGHAT, CDR2 FQNNGV.

This clonotype came up many times. The chain recombines TRBV7-2 with TRBJ2-1; the D is unclear. CDR3 length: 13 amino acids. V was pared by 5 bases and J by 8 bases, with 13 bases between. Germline V gene sequence: CDR1 SGHTA, CDR2 FQGNSA. The CDR3 spells CASSHSTLHEQFF. CDR3 sequence (DNA): TGTGCCAGCAGCCATTCTACATTACATGAGCAGTTCTTC.

V and J are TRBV20-1 and TRBJ1-1; no clear D gene. Germline-derived CDR1 and CDR2 are DFQATT and SNEGSKA (reference sequence). The CDR3 runs 12 residues. V was clipped by 0 bases and J by 12 bases, with 14 bases between them. The CDR3 loop is CSARDPSVSTFF. CDR3 nucleotide sequence: TGCAGTGCTAGAGACCCCAGCGTTTCGACTTTCTTT.

This clonotype was seen a few times. V gene TRBV19 combines with J gene TRBJ1-1; D may be TRBD1 (5 bases). This CDR3 spans 14 amino acids. Germline V gene lookup returns CDR1 LNHDA and CDR2 SQIVND (reference sequence). Trimming stripped 2 bases from V and 1 base from J, with 8 bases between. The CDR3 is CASSIRGPNTEAFF. The DNA of the CDR3 is TGTGCCAGTAGTATAAGGGGTCCGAACACTGAAGCTTTCTTT.

This clonotype was seen repeatedly, ten times or more. The chain recombines TRBV2 with TRBJ2-7, with 7 nucleotides matching TRBD1. Per germline, CDR1 SNHLY and CDR2 FYNNEI. This CDR3 spans 13 amino acids. Losses at the gene ends were 5 bases for V and 2 bases for J; bases not matched to a gene: 3. The CDR3 is CASSSGTAYEQYF. The DNA for the CDR3 is TGTGCCAGCAGTTCCGGGACAGCCTACGAGCAGTACTTC.

V is TRBV14 and J is TRBJ2-1; the match to TRBD1 covers 10 bases. This CDR3 comprises 19 residues. Germline CDR1 SGHDN, CDR2 FVKESK. Losses at the gene ends were 4 bases for V and 4 bases for J; bases not matched to a gene: 16. The CDR3 DNA is TGTGCCAGCAGCCCGCCTAGGAGGGTCGGGGACAGGGGTTACAATGAGCAGTTCTTC. It translates to CASSPPRRVGDRGYNEQFF.

CDR3 nucleotides: TGCAGTGCTAGAGATCATCGCCGGGGGGCTCAGTCCTATGGCTACACCTTC. Amino acids: CSARDHRRGAQSYGYTF. This sequence joins TRBV20-1 and TRBJ1-2; tentative D call: TRBD1 (6 bases). Germline V gene sequence: CDR1 DFQATT, CDR2 SNEGSKA (reference sequence). Trimming removed 0 bases from V and 4 bases from J, with 21 bases in between. The CDR3 runs to 17 residues.

This clonotype has only a few counts. The V gene is TRBV10-3, the J gene TRBJ2-5; the D gene is possibly TRBD1 (6 bases). Trimming removed 1 base at V and 2 bases at J, with 11 bases between. Per germline, CDR1 ENHRY and CDR2 SYGVKD. The CDR3 totals 15 residues. The CDR3 here is CAISELGHVQETQYF. CDR3 in DNA: TGTGCCATCAGTGAGTTGGGACACGTACAAGAGACCCAGTACTTC.

The V call is TRBV4-1, the J call TRBJ1-2; 9 positions match TRBD1. The CDR3 contains 16 residues. Germline V gene sequence: CDR1 MGHRA, CDR2 YSYEKL. With V trimmed by 3 bases and J by 3 bases, 8 bases remained unmatched. The CDR3 sequence is CASSHDPDRGYYGYTF. The CDR3 coding sequence is TGCGCCAGCAGCCACGACCCGGACAGGGGCTACTATGGCTACACCTTC.

The V call is TRBV15, the J call TRBJ2-1; 13 bases align to TRBD2. CDR3 length: 20 amino acids. Germline CDR1 reads LNHNV; CDR2 reads YYDKDF (reference sequence). V dropped 0 bases and J dropped 9; count of bases not matched to a gene: 17. CDR3 coding DNA: TGTGCCACCAGCAGAGATCAGATCCCCCCTACTAGCGGGGGGGCCGGTGAGCAGTTCTTC. It translates to CATSRDQIPPTSGGAGEQFF. The full variable domain, completed using reference TRBV15 and TRBJ2-1, is DAMVIQNPRYQVTQFGKPVTLSCSQTLNHNVMYWYQQKSSQAPKLLFHYYDKDFNNEADTPDNFQSRRPNTSFCFLDIRSPGLGDTAMYLCATSRDQIPPTSGGAGEQFFGPGTRLTVL.

Notes on this clonotype: The germline gene is not matched at one end of the junction; a read error may be the cause. This chain joins TRBV19 and TRBJ2-1; tentatively, D is TRBD1 or TRBD2 (7 bases each). Germline CDR1 and CDR2: LNHDA and SQIVND (reference sequence). This CDR3 is 15 amino acids long. The CDR3 region has the DNA TGTGCCAGTAACTCCTGGGGGGGACAGTACAAGGAGCAGTTCTTC. Its protein is CASNSWGGQYKEQFF.

This clonotype was seen a handful of times. The chain carries TRBV6-5 and TRBJ2-5; 11 positions match TRBD2. The germline gives CDR1 MNHEY, CDR2 SVGAGI. The CDR3 spans 13 residues. V gave up 5 bases and J gave up 6 bases; unmatched junction bases: 2. CDR3 DNA: TGTGCCAGCAGTCGGACTAGCGGGCAGACCCAGTACTTC. Translation gives CASSRTSGQTQYF.

The CDR3 nucleotides read TGCAGTGCTAGGCGGGGACAGGGGGAAAGTCAGCCCCAGCATTTT. It encodes CSARRGQGESQPQHF. The chain couples TRBV20-1 to TRBJ1-5, with 11 bases fitting TRBD1. The CDR3 covers 15 residues. The J segment lost 6 bases and the V segment lost 3 bases, leaving 7 bases of the junction unmatched. Germline lookup yields CDR1 DFQATT and CDR2 SNEGSKA (reference sequence).

This clonotype was picked up a small number of times. As DNA, the CDR3 is TGTGCCAGGACCAGCGCGAGCTCCTACAATGAGCAGTTCTTC. Amino acids: CARTSASSYNEQFF. The genes are TRBV2 and TRBJ2-1; D gene ambiguous. Trimming cost V 9 bases and J 0 bases, with 12 bases left between them. Germline V gene data show CDR1 as SNHLY and CDR2 as FYNNEI. The CDR3 spans 14 residues.

The rearrangement uses TRBV6-6 and TRBJ2-2, with D unresolved. The CDR3 totals 16 residues. The V gene lost 0 bases and the J gene lost 2 bases, with 10 bases spanning the gap. Germline assignment: CDR1 MNHNY and CDR2 SVGAGI (reference sequence). In nucleotides, the CDR3 is TGTGCCAGCAGTTACTCGACGGCTACAAACACCGGGGAGCTGTTTTTT. Amino acids: CASSYSTATNTGELFF.

V usage is TRBV19 and J usage is TRBJ1-5; D unclear. This CDR3 has 15 residues. The germline V gene encodes CDR1 LNHDA and CDR2 SQIVND (reference sequence). The ends were cut back, 7 bases at V and 0 bases at J, with 13 bases in the middle. In DNA, the CDR3 is TGTGCCAGTAAAGAACGGGAGTTTAGCAATCAGCCCCAGCATTTT. Encoded protein: CASKEREFSNQPQHF.

This chain connects TRBV7-6 to TRBJ1-1; D gene unclear. This CDR3 contains 13 residues. Germline V gene data show CDR1 as SGHVS and CDR2 as FNYEAQ. V shed 1 base and J shed 11 bases, with 14 bases lying between them. The CDR3 loop reads CASSLELGMVAFF. CDR3 nucleotides: TGTGCCAGCAGCTTAGAGCTGGGGATGGTGGCTTTCTTT. The full variable domain, rest sourced from reference TRBV7-6 and TRBJ1-1, is GAGVSQSPRYKVTKRGQDVALRCDPISGHVSLYWYRQALGQGPEFLTYFNYEAQQDKSGLPNDRFSAERPEGSISTLTIQRTEQRDSAMYRCASSLELGMVAFFGQGTRLTVV.

In this sample, this clonotype turned up a few times. The chain carries TRBV2 and TRBJ1-6, with D uncertain. CDR1 and CDR2 from the germline V gene are SNHLY and FYNNEI. The CDR3 sequence is 14 residues long. Trimming left V 4 bases short and J 11 bases short, with 15 bases between. CDR3: CASSAESGYTPLHF. The CDR3 DNA follows: TGTGCCAGCAGTGCAGAATCGGGTTATACACCCCTCCACTTT.

The chain links TRBV19 to TRBJ1-5; D not resolved. Trimming stripped 4 bases from V and 11 bases from J, with 15 bases between. This CDR3 contains 13 residues. Germline CDR1 LNHDA, CDR2 SQIVND (reference sequence). The CDR3 region is CASSTTPGGSQHF. As DNA, the CDR3 is TGTGCCAGTAGTACGACACCGGGAGGGTCCCAGCATTTT.

The chain combines TRBV7-9 with TRBJ1-2; D call uncertain. The V end lost 1 base, the J end lost 7 bases, and 13 bases lay between the germline ends. CDR1 and CDR2 (germline): SEHNR, FQNEAQ (reference sequence). The CDR3 sequence is 14 residues long. CDR3 in amino acids: CASSLESAVFGYTF. In DNA form, the CDR3 reads TGTGCCAGCAGCTTAGAGTCAGCAGTCTTTGGCTACACCTTC.

The chain is built from TRBV6-5 and TRBJ1-1; D remains unclear. With 6 bases removed from V and 1 base from J, the gap between germline ends came to 15 bases. Germline CDR1 is MNHEY and CDR2 is SVGAGI. The CDR3 is 15 amino acids. The CDR3 loop reads CASRHGWGKNTEAFF. CDR3 DNA: TGTGCCAGCAGACACGGGTGGGGAAAGAACACTGAAGCTTTCTTT.